Listed below are T cell receptor beta chains from one sample, sequenced in a study of PD-L1 blockade in urothelial cancer. Produced via immunoSEQ multiplex PCR; TCRdb's table is partial and in-frame only. The repertoire holds some 40,000 clones, with more than 70% as singletons. Source: PBMCs, taken around atezolizumab (anti-PD-L1) treatment. Receptors originate from a donor at least 40 years old with urothelial cancer. Both conserved end residues are part of each CDR3. A D gene is named only where the DNA matches it firmly. Clone size appears in some rows only: once, few, many, or a class for an expanded clone.

clone_size: once
v_call: TRBV7-9
j_call: TRBJ2-5
d_call: TRBD1
cdr3_length: 15
cdr3_nt: TGTGCCAGCAGCCCAGGGGACAGGATGGAAGAGACCCAGTACTTC
cdr3_aa: CASSPGDRMEETQYF

clone_size: NA
v_call: TRBV19
j_call: TRBJ1-2
d_call: NA
cdr3_length: 12
cdr3_nt: TGTGCCAGTAGTTCTCAGGGTGTTGGCTACACCTTC
cdr3_aa: CASSSQGVGYTF

clone_size: NA
v_call: TRBV2
j_call: TRBJ2-3
d_call: NA
cdr3_length: 14
cdr3_nt: TGTGCCAGCAGTGAGGGTACAAGCGCAGATACGCAGTATTTT
cdr3_aa: CASSEGTSADTQYF

clone_size: NA
v_call: TRBV6-1
j_call: TRBJ2-3
d_call: TRBD2
cdr3_length: 15
cdr3_nt: TGTGCCAGCGGCGGGAGGGCCCATAGCACAGATACGCAGTATTTT
cdr3_aa: CASGGRAHSTDTQYF

clone_size: NA
v_call: TRBV2
j_call: TRBJ1-5
d_call: NA
cdr3_length: 13
cdr3_nt: TGTGCCAGCAGTGAGGCACAGGGCCACCCCCAGCATTTT
cdr3_aa: CASSEAQGHPQHF

clone_size: NA
v_call: TRBV7-6
j_call: TRBJ2-2
d_call: TRBD2
cdr3_length: 15
cdr3_nt: TGTGCCAGCAGCCCCAGGACTAGCGGGAGTAAGGAGCTGTTTTTT
cdr3_aa: CASSPRTSGSKELFF

clone_size: large
v_call: TRBV27
j_call: TRBJ2-3
d_call: NA
cdr3_length: 14
cdr3_nt: TGTGCCAGCACCTGGACGAACGGGGGAGATACGCAGTATTTT
cdr3_aa: CASTWTNGGDTQYF

clone_size: NA
v_call: TRBV18
j_call: TRBJ2-1
d_call: TRBD2
cdr3_length: 16
cdr3_nt: TGTGCCAGCTCACCCGGACTAGCGGAGGCGGCCGTTGAGCAGTTCTTC
cdr3_aa: CASSPGLAEAAVEQFF

clone_size: once
v_call: TRBV6-6
j_call: TRBJ2-7
d_call: TRBD2
cdr3_length: 12
cdr3_nt: TGTGCCAGCAGCCCGGGGGGGTCTGAGCAGTACTTC
cdr3_aa: CASSPGGSEQYF

clone_size: NA
v_call: TRBV5-4
j_call: TRBJ2-7
d_call: NA
cdr3_length: 15
cdr3_nt: TGTGCCAGCAGCTTGGGGGCCGGGGTCCCCTACGAGCAGTACTTC
cdr3_aa: CASSLGAGVPYEQYF

clone_size: NA
v_call: TRBV29-1
j_call: TRBJ1-1
d_call: NA
cdr3_length: 12
cdr3_nt: TGCTCAGCCCGCGGGGGGGGGACTGAAGCTTTCTTT
cdr3_aa: CSARGGGTEAFF

clone_size: NA
v_call: TRBV9
j_call: TRBJ2-4
d_call: TRBD2
cdr3_length: 19
cdr3_nt: TGTGCCAGCAGCCCCCCCGGGCGGGGGACTTTACTAGCCAAAAACATTCAGTACTTC
cdr3_aa: CASSPPGRGTLLAKNIQYF

clone_size: NA
v_call: TRBV18
j_call: TRBJ2-5
d_call: NA
cdr3_length: 13
cdr3_nt: TGTGCCAGCTCACCCGACAGACAAGAGACCCAGTACTTC
cdr3_aa: CASSPDRQETQYF

clone_size: once
v_call: TRBV11-3
j_call: TRBJ2-7
d_call: TRBD1
cdr3_length: 16
cdr3_nt: TGTGCCAGCAGCTTAGAAACAGGGGTGGGGACCTACGAGCAGTACTTC
cdr3_aa: CASSLETGVGTYEQYF

clone_size: NA
v_call: TRBV19
j_call: TRBJ2-2
d_call: TRBD1
cdr3_length: 15
cdr3_nt: TGTGCCAGTAGGACCGGGACAGCCAACACCGGGGAGCTGTTTTTT
cdr3_aa: CASRTGTANTGELFF

clone_size: NA
v_call: TRBV5-4
j_call: TRBJ2-5
d_call: TRBD2
cdr3_length: 16
cdr3_nt: TGTGCCAGCACCTCAGCTAGCGGGAGGGCCGGGGAGACCCAGTACTTC
cdr3_aa: CASTSASGRAGETQYF

clone_size: once
v_call: TRBV9
j_call: TRBJ1-2
d_call: NA
cdr3_length: 13
cdr3_nt: TGTGCCAGCAGGCGGGGTTTGGACTATGGCTACACCTTC
cdr3_aa: CASRRGLDYGYTF

clone_size: NA
v_call: TRBV11-3
j_call: TRBJ2-1
d_call: TRBD2
cdr3_length: 16
cdr3_nt: TGTGCCAGCAGCTTATCGGGGACTAGCGCCTACAATGAGCAGTTCTTC
cdr3_aa: CASSLSGTSAYNEQFF

clone_size: NA
v_call: TRBV7-2
j_call: TRBJ2-3
d_call: NA
cdr3_length: 14
cdr3_nt: TGTGCCAGCAGACCGGGCAGGGGAGGGGATACGCAGTATTTT
cdr3_aa: CASRPGRGGDTQYF

clone_size: few
v_call: TRBV9
j_call: TRBJ1-2
d_call: NA
cdr3_length: 12
cdr3_nt: TGTGCCAGCAGCGGGCCCTCGCCTGGCTACACCTTC
cdr3_aa: CASSGPSPGYTF

clone_size: NA
v_call: TRBV7-2
j_call: TRBJ1-2
d_call: NA
cdr3_length: 15
cdr3_nt: TGTGCCAGCAGCCGAGCCCTGACAGAATCGATGGGCTACACCTTC
cdr3_aa: CASSRALTESMGYTF

clone_size: NA
v_call: TRBV29-1
j_call: TRBJ1-1
d_call: TRBD1
cdr3_length: 14
cdr3_nt: TGCAGCGTTGAAGCGACAGGGTATGACACTGAAGCTTTCTTT
cdr3_aa: CSVEATGYDTEAFF

clone_size: NA
v_call: TRBV18
j_call: TRBJ1-1
d_call: NA
cdr3_length: 13
cdr3_nt: TGTGCCAGCTCACGGACACAGAACACTGAAGCTTTCTTT
cdr3_aa: CASSRTQNTEAFF

clone_size: NA
v_call: TRBV6-5
j_call: TRBJ1-2
d_call: NA
cdr3_length: 11
cdr3_nt: TGTGCCAGCAGTGGGCTCTATGGCTACACCTTC
cdr3_aa: CASSGLYGYTF

clone_size: NA
v_call: TRBV7-2
j_call: TRBJ2-3
d_call: TRBD2
cdr3_length: 16
cdr3_nt: TGTGCCAGCAGCTTAGCCCTAGCGGGAGTTGCAGATACGCAGTATTTT
cdr3_aa: CASSLALAGVADTQYF

clone_size: few
v_call: TRBV6-1
j_call: TRBJ2-7
d_call: NA
cdr3_length: 14
cdr3_nt: TGTGCCAGCAGCCCAGGACAAATCACCTACGAGCAGTACTTC
cdr3_aa: CASSPGQITYEQYF

clone_size: NA
v_call: TRBV7-6
j_call: TRBJ2-5
d_call: TRBD1
cdr3_length: 16
cdr3_nt: TGTGCCATCGGGACAGGGCCCTCTAGTAACCAAGAGACCCAGTACTTC
cdr3_aa: CAIGTGPSSNQETQYF

clone_size: NA
v_call: TRBV5-6
j_call: TRBJ2-5
d_call: TRBD1
cdr3_length: 17
cdr3_nt: TGTGCCAGCAGCCCGCCCGGCAGGGACAGGGGCGAAGAGACCCAGTACTTC
cdr3_aa: CASSPPGRDRGEETQYF

clone_size: NA
v_call: TRBV4-2
j_call: TRBJ2-5
d_call: TRBD2
cdr3_length: 20
cdr3_nt: TGTGCCAGCAGCCTTACCCAATCGGCTAGCGGGAGCGGGGGGGGAGAGACCCAGTACTTC
cdr3_aa: CASSLTQSASGSGGGETQYF

clone_size: NA
v_call: TRBV11-3
j_call: TRBJ1-1
d_call: NA
cdr3_length: 12
cdr3_nt: TGTGCCAGCAGCTCGGGGGGGGTGAGGGCTTTCTTT
cdr3_aa: CASSSGGVRAFF

clone_size: NA
v_call: TRBV2
j_call: TRBJ1-2
d_call: NA
cdr3_length: 13
cdr3_nt: TGTGCCAGCAGTGGGGAGCGGAGCTATGGCTACACCTTC
cdr3_aa: CASSGERSYGYTF

clone_size: NA
v_call: TRBV27
j_call: TRBJ1-4
d_call: NA
cdr3_length: 16
cdr3_nt: TGTGCCAGCAGTCCCTTCCAGGGTTTGGTACGGGAAAAACTGTTTTTT
cdr3_aa: CASSPFQGLVREKLFF

clone_size: NA
v_call: TRBV6-1
j_call: TRBJ2-5
d_call: NA
cdr3_length: 12
cdr3_nt: TGTGCCAGCAGCCCCACGGGGGAGACCCAGTACTTC
cdr3_aa: CASSPTGETQYF

clone_size: NA
v_call: TRBV7-2
j_call: TRBJ2-1
d_call: NA
cdr3_length: 14
cdr3_nt: TGTGCCAGCAGCTTAGTAGCCGGTCCCAATGAGCAGTTCTTC
cdr3_aa: CASSLVAGPNEQFF

clone_size: NA
v_call: TRBV28
j_call: TRBJ2-5
d_call: TRBD1
cdr3_length: 14
cdr3_nt: TGTGCCAGCAGTTCCCCGGACAGGGCAGAGACCCAGTACTTC
cdr3_aa: CASSSPDRAETQYF

clone_size: NA
v_call: TRBV7-2
j_call: TRBJ2-2
d_call: NA
cdr3_length: 14
cdr3_nt: TGTGCCAGCAGCTGGGCAGCGAACACCGGGGAGCTGTTTTTT
cdr3_aa: CASSWAANTGELFF

clone_size: once
v_call: TRBV10-3
j_call: TRBJ2-7
d_call: NA
cdr3_length: 12
cdr3_nt: TGTGCCATCAGCCCCTCCCCCCACGAGCAGTACTTC
cdr3_aa: CAISPSPHEQYF

clone_size: NA
v_call: TRBV5-1
j_call: TRBJ2-1
d_call: TRBD2
cdr3_length: 18
cdr3_nt: TGCGCCAGCAGCTTGGGGACTAGCGGCCGCCGGCGGGGCAATGAGCAGTTCTTC
cdr3_aa: CASSLGTSGRRRGNEQFF

clone_size: once
v_call: TRBV11-2
j_call: TRBJ2-1
d_call: TRBD1
cdr3_length: 15
cdr3_nt: TGTGCCAGCAGCTCCCCCGGGACAGAGTACAATGAGCAGTTCTTC
cdr3_aa: CASSSPGTEYNEQFF

clone_size: NA
v_call: TRBV5-4
j_call: TRBJ2-5
d_call: NA
cdr3_length: 13
cdr3_nt: TGTGCCAGCAGCTTTGGACAGCAAGAGACCCAGTACTTC
cdr3_aa: CASSFGQQETQYF

clone_size: NA
v_call: TRBV5-1
j_call: TRBJ2-5
d_call: NA
cdr3_length: 15
cdr3_nt: TGCGCCAGCAGCTTGAGGGGGGGAAGCCAAGAGACCCAGTACTTC
cdr3_aa: CASSLRGGSQETQYF

clone_size: NA
v_call: TRBV10-3
j_call: TRBJ2-7
d_call: TRBD2
cdr3_length: 21
cdr3_nt: TGTGCCATCAGTGAGTCGGGGGGGGCTAGCGGGAGAGGCCACCTCTACTACGAGCAGTACTTC
cdr3_aa: CAISESGGASGRGHLYYEQYF

clone_size: NA
v_call: TRBV7-9
j_call: TRBJ2-6
d_call: TRBD1
cdr3_length: 17
cdr3_nt: TGTGCCAGCAGCTTAGGGACAGGGGGCTTTGGGGCCAACGTCCTGACTTTC
cdr3_aa: CASSLGTGGFGANVLTF